Described below is a single TCR beta chain sequence and its context. As yet, its antigen is unknown. This specimen belongs to a study of CD8 T cells in ankylosing spondylitis. Study observations and caveats: Characteristic, it appeared, of ankylosing spondylitis blood was a TCR beta motif of several highly homologous variants. Reactive arthritis synovial fluid and blood previously showed some of these motif variants.

MiXCR, run by TCRdb on the 5' RACE reads, gives a single entry per CDR3 protein. The sample records 150,000 to 200,000 distinct CDR3 sequences, 25% to 35% being singletons. The CDR3 length is 16 residues. Unmatched junction bases numbered 9, after V lost 3 bases and J lost 5 bases. The specimen sequenced was synovial fluid, either unsorted or a sorted T cell fraction (not recorded which). The TCR sequence derives from a male donor with ankylosing spondylitis. V and J are TRBV12-3 or TRBV12-4 and TRBJ2-3; 9 bases fit TRBD1. This CDR3 is CASSFGRDRVGDTQYF. In nucleotides, the CDR3 is TGTGCCAGCAGTTTCGGCCGGGACAGGGTCGGAGATACGCAGTATTTT.